The clone carrying this TCR beta chain was detected only a few times. What it recognizes is unknown. J gave up 1 base and V 5 bases, and 4 bases lay outside the gene matches. This CDR3 has 14 residues. Germline V gives CDR1 SEHNR, CDR2 FQNEAQ (reference sequence). Amplifying from RNA transcripts, the study obtained TCR beta CDR3 regions. An initial RT-PCR round employing HTBI primers preceded a second-round multiplex PCR. TCRdb used MiXCR to reprocess the multiplex PCR reads, holding one entry per CDR3 protein. The data show almost 750,000 distinct CDR3 sequences, roughly 41% seen once. The diagnosis combined clinical symptoms, thyroxine, TRAb, thyroid ultrasound and orbital computed tomography scans. The sample originates from a study of Graves' ophthalmopathy and Graves' hyperthyroidism. Overall study context: Before any treatment, peripheral blood was taken at the initial diagnosis. Study results and limitations: Forecasting of ophthalmopathy progression by the model achieved more than 70% sensitivity and roughly 75% specificity. Blood also carried most expanded thyroid clonotypes exceeding 0.001 frequency.

The receptor's source is an adult man with Graves' ophthalmopathy. The specimen was peripheral blood. The chain joins TRBV7-9 to TRBJ2-5; TRBD2 matches at 7 bases. The CDR3 coding sequence is TGTGCCAGCAGCCACGGACTAGGCCAAGAGACCCAGTACTTC. It yields the protein CASSHGLGQETQYF. Complete variable domain (other parts from reference TRBV7-9 and TRBJ2-5): DTGVSQNPRHKITKRGQNVTFRCDPISEHNRLYWYRQTLGQGPEFLTYFQNEAQLEKSRLLSDRFSAERPKGSFSTLEIQRTEQGDSAMYLCASSHGLGQETQYFGPGTRLLVL.